Listed here is a single TCR beta chain. TCRdb keeps only in-frame clones here, not all; method: immunoSEQ multiplex PCR. The sample holds around 310,000 clones; around 89% are singletons and the top ten take roughly 1%. V lost 6 bases and J 1 base, leaving 6 bases between the germline ends. This CDR3 contains 12 residues. Per germline, CDR1 SNHLY and CDR2 FYNNEI. This sample is part of a study of blood T cell repertoires in COVID-19. Sequencing was carried out using peripheral blood. The chain joins TRBV2 to TRBJ1-1, with D uncertain. This receptor was taken from a woman aged 40 to 50 with COVID-19, enrolled during active disease. The DNA for the CDR3 is TGTGCCAGCAGCCTCTGGAACACTGAAGCTTTCTTT. This codes for CASSLWNTEAFF.